This T cell receptor beta chain was recovered during a study of blood T cell repertoires in COVID-19. This clone occurred once. V lost 3 bases to trimming and J lost 5 bases, with 13 bases between them. Germline CDR1 reads KGHSH; CDR2 reads LQKENI. This CDR3 contains 14 residues. This table comes from immunoSEQ multiplex PCR, and its TCRdb copy is limited to in-frame clones, with some not included. The sample yields 270,000 or so clones, around 90% seen once. The gene calls are TRBV18 and TRBJ1-1; D perhaps matches TRBD1 (5 bases). The sample comprised peripheral blood. This clonotype originated in a woman in her sixties with COVID-19, enrolled during active disease. The CDR3 region has the DNA TGTGCCAGCTCACCGTCAGGGTGGGGTACTGAAGCTTTCTTT. Amino acids: CASSPSGWGTEAFF.